The 29 T cell receptor beta chains below come from one sample, sequenced in a study of early T cells in non-severe SARS-CoV-2 infection. A single record per CDR3 protein comes from TCRdb applying MiXCR to the 5' RACE reads. The data hold 55,000 or so distinct CDR3 sequences, with around 6.6% observed a single time. The sample in question was whole blood, obtained at baseline. The source is an adult who was a healthcare worker with PCR-confirmed SARS-CoV-2 infection or an uninfected control (not recorded which).

This clonotype showed up just a few times. The J gene is TRBJ2-7, the V gene TRBV7-2; 11 bases fit TRBD1. CDR3 length: 16 amino acids. V was clipped by 8 bases and J by 0 bases; unmatched bases: 9. From germline, CDR1 is SGHTA and CDR2 FQGNSA. The CDR3 DNA reads TGTGCCAGCGGGACAGGGGGACTGTATGGCTCCTACGAGCAGTACTTC. This encodes CASGTGGLYGSYEQYF.

The CDR3 region is CASSWTWSEQFF. CDR3 sequence (DNA): TGTGCCAGCAGCTGGACCTGGAGCGAGCAGTTCTTC. This chain connects TRBV7-2 to TRBJ2-1, with D unclear. In germline, CDR1 is SGHTA, CDR2 FQGNSA. The CDR3 covers 12 residues. V shed 4 bases and J shed 10 bases, with 11 bases lying between them.

Many counts were recorded for this clonotype. This sequence joins TRBV20-1 and TRBJ2-3, with 8 bases that match TRBD2. V lost 2 bases and J lost 3; bases outside the gene matches: 4. There are 14 residues in the CDR3. Germline V gene data show CDR1 as DFQATT and CDR2 as SNEGSKA (reference sequence). CDR3 DNA sequence: TGCAGTGCTAGATCAGCGGGGGCAACAGATACGCAGTATTTT. Its translation: CSARSAGATDTQYF.

The chain has TRBV2 and TRBJ2-7; 9 nucleotides line up with TRBD1. The CDR3 runs 15 residues. The junction had 16 bases not matched to a gene; V was cut back by 10 bases and J by 6 bases. CDR1 and CDR2 (germline): SNHLY, FYNNEI. The CDR3 reads CATAIDPGQGAEQYF. Here the CDR3 DNA reads TGTGCCACCGCTATCGATCCGGGACAGGGCGCCGAGCAGTACTTC.

This clonotype was detected only a few times. This chain uses TRBV20-1 with TRBJ2-1, with D maybe TRBD2 (5 bases). Per germline, CDR1 DFQATT and CDR2 SNEGSKA (reference sequence). This CDR3 comprises 13 residues. The V and J ends lost 5 bases and 8 bases respectively, with 16 bases between them. CDR3 sequence: CSAPPTSLYEQFF. The CDR3 DNA reads as TGCAGTGCTCCACCTACTAGTTTGTATGAGCAGTTCTTC.

As to this clonotype: Being one base from a much bigger clone, this may be a read error. This chain links TRBV4-1 with TRBJ2-1; TRBD1 aligns across 9 bases. In germline, CDR1 is MGHRA, CDR2 YSYEKL. The CDR3 length is 14 residues. The ends lost 4 bases at V and 8 bases at J; junction bases unmatched: 6. The CDR3 DNA is TGCGCCAGCAGCCCCGGACAGGGGTTAGATGAGCAGTTCTTC. Its translation is CASSPGQGLDEQFF.

This clonotype was seen more than once but under ten times. The chain couples TRBV15 to TRBJ2-6; D unresolved. This CDR3 spans 16 amino acids. Trimming pared 5 bases from V and 0 bases from J, leaving 11 bases between. Germline CDR1 is LNHNV and CDR2 is YYDKDF (reference sequence). The CDR3: CATSWSPISGANVLTF. The DNA of the CDR3 is TGTGCCACCAGCTGGAGCCCGATCTCTGGGGCCAACGTCCTGACTTTC.

V gene TRBV29-1 combines with J gene TRBJ1-2; TRBD1 matches at 8 bases. Germline CDR1 is SQVTM and CDR2 is ANQGSEA. Trimming removed 5 bases from V and 3 bases from J; junction bases left unmatched: 2. The CDR3 contains 12 residues. The chain's CDR3 is CSVMTGDYGYTF. As DNA, the CDR3 is TGCAGCGTTATGACAGGGGACTATGGCTACACCTTC.

The rearrangement links TRBV12-3 or TRBV12-4 to TRBJ2-7; 7 nucleotides line up with TRBD2. The CDR3 consists of 14 residues. V was pared by 2 bases and J by 4 bases, with 5 bases of the junction left unmatched. CDR3 sequence (DNA): TGTGCCAGCAGTTTAAGCGGGAACATGTACGAGCAGTACTTC. It codes for CASSLSGNMYEQYF.

Ten or more counts support this clonotype. The chain couples TRBV11-2 to TRBJ2-3; a weak D match, TRBD2 (6 bases). The CDR3 is 17 residues long. Trimming took off 0 bases at V and 0 bases at J, with 13 bases between the two ends. In germline, CDR1 is SGHAT, CDR2 FQNNGV. CDR3 DNA: TGTGCCAGCAGCTTAGATCTGGTAACTAGCAGCACAGATACGCAGTATTTT. Protein sequence: CASSLDLVTSSTDTQYF.

This clonotype occurred many times. The rearrangement joins TRBV7-3 to TRBJ2-3; D ambiguous. This CDR3 has 13 amino acids. Germline V gene data show CDR1 as SGHTA and CDR2 as FQGTGA. Trimming removed 6 bases from V and 2 bases from J, with 9 bases in between. The CDR3 region has the DNA TGTGCCAGCAGTCCGAGATTCACAGATACGCAGTATTTT. This gives the protein CASSPRFTDTQYF.

This clonotype appeared many times. J is TRBJ2-7 and V is TRBV27; 10 bases agree with TRBD1. Germline V gene lookup returns CDR1 MNHEY and CDR2 SMNVEV (reference sequence). This CDR3 is 14 amino acids long. Trimming took 5 bases from V and 3 from J; bases not matched to a gene: 4. The CDR3 is CASSMTGGSYEQYF. The CDR3 DNA is TGTGCCAGCAGTATGACAGGGGGCAGCTACGAGCAGTACTTC.

The chain employs TRBV7-2 and TRBJ2-1; D not resolved. Per the germline V gene, CDR1 is SGHTA and CDR2 is FQGNSA. The V end was cut by 5 bases, the J end by 2 bases, with 7 bases between. This CDR3 is built from 13 residues. The CDR3 nucleotides are TGTGCCAGCAGCCCCGGCCCCTACAATGAGCAGTTCTTC. Residues: CASSPGPYNEQFF.

Concerning this clonotype: The conserved closing phenylalanine or tryptophan is absent in this CDR3, likely reflecting a read error. The chain carries TRBV11-2 and TRBJ2-5; D gene unclear. The CDR3 runs 13 residues. V was clipped by 6 bases and J by 1 base, with 9 bases between them. Germline-derived CDR1 and CDR2 are SGHAT and FQNNGV. The CDR3 nucleotides are TGTGCCAGCAGTTCGGGCGGCCAAGAGACCCAGTACTTG. This sequence encodes CASSSGGQETQYL.

This clonotype came up a few times. The rearrangement links TRBV28 to TRBJ2-7; tentatively, D is TRBD2 (5 bases). The CDR3 loop spans 14 amino acids. Germline V lookup: CDR1 MDHEN, CDR2 SYDVKM. The ends were cut back, 1 base at V and 3 bases at J, with 10 bases in the middle. CDR3 coding DNA: TGTGCCAGCAGTTTATCGGGGAGCCTCTACGAGCAGTACTTC. Its translation is CASSLSGSLYEQYF. Full variable domain (rest looked up from reference TRBV28 and TRBJ2-7): DVKVTQSSRYLVKRTGEKVFLECVQDMDHENMFWYRQDPGLGLRLIYFSYDVKMKEKGDIPEGYSVSREKKERFSLILESASTNQTSMYLCASSLSGSLYEQYFGPGTRLTVT.

The chain couples TRBV6-5 to TRBJ2-3, with D tentatively TRBD2 (7 bases). The CDR3 contains 17 residues. Germline V lookup: CDR1 MNHEY, CDR2 SVGAGI. V was cut by 5 bases and J by 0 bases, with 18 bases left in between. The CDR3 reads CASSPLEGGPSTDTQYF. The CDR3, as DNA: TGTGCCAGCAGTCCCCTCGAGGGGGGGCCTAGCACAGATACGCAGTATTTT.

In its sample, this clonotype was seen many times. V and J are TRBV29-1 and TRBJ2-7, with D tentatively TRBD1 (5 bases). The CDR3 runs to 12 residues. V was shortened by 6 bases and J by 3 bases, with 12 bases between the two germline ends. Germline V gene lookup returns CDR1 SQVTM and CDR2 ANQGSEA. CDR3 nucleotides: TGCAGCGTGGGGAATCAGGGCTACGAGCAGTACTTC. Translating gives CSVGNQGYEQYF.

This clonotype has only a few counts. The CDR3 DNA reads TGCAGTGCTAGAGAACGGGGGGGGCCCACAGATACGCAGTATTTT. The encoded protein is CSARERGGPTDTQYF. The chain employs TRBV20-1 and TRBJ2-3; 8 positions match TRBD2. The CDR3 is made up of 15 amino acids. Germline lookup yields CDR1 DFQATT and CDR2 SNEGSKA (reference sequence). Losses at the gene ends were 0 bases for V and 2 bases for J; bases not matched to a gene: 4.

This clonotype was recorded at least ten times. The chain is built from TRBV5-5 and TRBJ1-5; D is unresolved. The CDR3 consists of 13 residues. The V and J ends lost 3 bases and 3 bases respectively, with 7 bases between them. CDR1 and CDR2 (germline): SGHKS, YYEKEE (reference sequence). As DNA, the CDR3 is TGTGCCAGCAGCTACAGTTTCAATCAGCCCCAGCATTTT. Its protein product is CASSYSFNQPQHF.

This clonotype was seen ten or more times. The chain is built from TRBV7-8 and TRBJ1-4; D possibly corresponds to TRBD1 (6 bases). CDR3 length equals 15 residues. Looked up from germline, CDR1 is SGHVS and CDR2 is FQNEAQ. V was clipped by 5 bases and J by 0 bases, with 10 bases between them. The CDR3 loop is CASSPWTATNEKLFF. In DNA, the CDR3 is TGTGCCAGCAGCCCCTGGACAGCAACTAATGAAAAACTGTTTTTT.

This clonotype has more than one count but fewer than ten. This chain connects TRBV5-1 to TRBJ1-1; D call uncertain. The CDR3 length is 14 residues. Germline V lookup: CDR1 SGHRS, CDR2 YFSETQ. V lost 2 bases and J lost 3, with 11 bases in between. CDR3 in amino acids: CASSFPEGHTEAFF. Here the CDR3 DNA reads TGCGCCAGCAGCTTTCCGGAGGGTCACACTGAAGCTTTCTTT.

The table lists this clonotype with a few counts. V is TRBV6-6 and J is TRBJ1-4; 10 bases match TRBD1. V lost 4 bases and J lost 8; bases outside the gene matches: 10. Germline CDR1 is MNHNY and CDR2 is SVGAGI (reference sequence). This CDR3 is built from 16 residues. In nucleotides, the CDR3 is TGTGCCAGCAGTTCTAATCCTGGGACAGGGGCCGAAAAACTGTTTTTT. Translation: CASSSNPGTGAEKLFF.

This rearrangement joins TRBV4-2 to TRBJ1-6; 9 bases fit TRBD1. The germline V gene has CDR1 LGHNA and CDR2 YNFKEQ. The CDR3 contains 16 residues. The trim removed 2 bases at V and 7 bases at J, leaving 6 bases unmatched. CDR3 region: CASSQTYRGRNSPLHF. Written as DNA, the CDR3 is TGTGCCAGCAGCCAAACCTACAGGGGGCGGAATTCACCCCTCCACTTT.

This clonotype was counted a few times. The chain couples TRBV20-1 to TRBJ1-1, with unresolved D. Germline CDR1 is DFQATT and CDR2 is SNEGSKA (reference sequence). V was clipped by 0 bases and J by 2 bases, with 10 bases between them. The CDR3 consists of 14 residues. In DNA, the CDR3 is TGCAGTGCTAGAGATGTCCCCCTAAACACTGAAGCTTTCTTT. Residues: CSARDVPLNTEAFF.

This clonotype appeared a few times. The J gene is TRBJ1-1, the V gene TRBV18; D may be TRBD1 (6 bases). Germline V CDR1 and CDR2: KGHSH, LQKENI. V lost 4 bases, J lost 7 bases, and 19 bases lay in between. The CDR3 has 15 residues. CDR3 region: CASSHQGQTPLEAFF. The CDR3 DNA is TGTGCCAGCTCACACCAAGGACAGACCCCACTTGAAGCTTTCTTT.

This clonotype was recorded a few times. The V call is TRBV20-1, the J call TRBJ2-1; D may match TRBD1 or TRBD2 (5 bases each). The CDR3 spans 12 residues. In germline, CDR1 is DFQATT, CDR2 SNEGSKA (reference sequence). The V end lost 1 base, the J end lost 8 bases, and 9 bases lay between the germline ends. In DNA form, the CDR3 reads TGCAGTGCTAGAGGGGGGACCTATGAGCAGTTCTTC. This gives the protein CSARGGTYEQFF.

This clonotype was detected ten times or more. This chain uses TRBV14 with TRBJ1-4; weak D call: TRBD1 (6 bases). The V end was cut by 4 bases, the J end by 3 bases, with 15 bases between. The CDR3 extends over 16 amino acids. Germline V gives CDR1 SGHDN, CDR2 FVKESK. The CDR3, as DNA: TGTGCCAGCAGCCGGTGGTATGGGGGGCCTAATGAAAAACTGTTTTTT. It encodes CASSRWYGGPNEKLFF.

The chain joins TRBV20-1 to TRBJ2-3; 8 positions agree with TRBD1. J was trimmed by 0 bases and V by 6 bases; bases with no gene match: 8. Germline lookup yields CDR1 DFQATT and CDR2 SNEGSKA (reference sequence). CDR3 length equals 15 residues. The CDR3 spells CSARWTGWSTDTQYF. CDR3 nucleotides: TGCAGTGCCCGTTGGACAGGGTGGAGCACAGATACGCAGTATTTT.

This clonotype was seen repeatedly, ten times or more. The genes are TRBV7-3 and TRBJ2-7; a weak D match, TRBD1 (6 bases). From germline, CDR1 is SGHTA and CDR2 FQGTGA. The CDR3 is 14 amino acids. Deletions cut 2 bases from V and 5 bases from J, with 13 bases between. DNA of the CDR3: TGTGCCAGCAGCTTATCCCGGACAGACCACGAGCAGTACTTC. Translating it yields CASSLSRTDHEQYF.